What follows are 6 T cell receptor beta chains derived from one specimen sequenced in a study of OX40 agonist ivuxolimab in advanced cancers. Measured with immunoSEQ multiplex PCR; TCRdb has only the in-frame clones, and not every one. The data contain around 61,000 clones, more than 65% of them singletons. The source was CD4+ or CD8+ T cells sorted from blood, collected in a trial of the OX40 agonist ivuxolimab. These TCRs come from an adult with an advanced solid tumor such as melanoma, head and neck, liver or kidney cancer.

V usage is TRBV10-3 and J usage is TRBJ2-7, with 12 bases that match TRBD2. The CDR3 loop spans 14 amino acids. Trimming at V came to 5 bases and at J to 3 bases, leaving 2 bases not matched to a gene. Germline V CDR1 and CDR2: ENHRY, SYGVKD. This CDR3 is CAISRTSGIYEQYF. The CDR3 DNA is TGTGCCATCAGTCGGACTAGCGGGATCTACGAGCAGTACTTC.

This rearrangement joins TRBV6-5 to TRBJ2-7; D gene ambiguous. V lost 5 bases, J lost 0 bases, and 11 bases lay in between. This CDR3 has 14 amino acids. CDR1 is MNHEY, CDR2 SVGAGI, per germline. The CDR3 protein is CASSTGRSSYEQYF. CDR3 bases: TGTGCCAGCAGTACCGGCAGAAGCTCCTACGAGCAGTACTTC.

The chain is built from TRBV10-2 and TRBJ1-2; TRBD1 aligns across 9 bases. This CDR3 is 14 amino acids long. Germline V gene data show CDR1 as WSHSY and CDR2 as SAAADI. Losses at the gene ends were 5 bases for V and 8 bases for J; bases not matched to a gene: 9. The CDR3 nucleotides are TGCGCCAGCAGTTTGAACAGGGGGCAGGGGGGCTACACCTTC. Its protein product is CASSLNRGQGGYTF.

The V gene is TRBV7-2, the J gene TRBJ1-3; D possibly corresponds to TRBD1 (6 bases). The CDR3 sequence is 13 residues long. V was clipped by 6 bases and J by 3 bases, with 9 bases between them. Germline CDR1 reads SGHTA; CDR2 reads FQGNSA. In nucleotides, the CDR3 is TGTGCCAGCAGAAGGGGGGATGGAAACACCATATATTTT. It encodes CASRRGDGNTIYF.

This clone was found a few times. The gene calls are TRBV9 and TRBJ2-3, with D maybe TRBD2 (6 bases). CDR3 length: 15 amino acids. Trimming stripped 0 bases from V and 0 bases from J, with 8 bases between. Germline-derived CDR1 and CDR2 are SGDLS and YYNGEE. Written as DNA, the CDR3 is TGTGCCAGCAGCGTAGGACTAGGCAGCACAGATACGCAGTATTTT. Amino acids: CASSVGLGSTDTQYF.

The chain combines TRBV7-7 with TRBJ1-4; D is unresolved. V dropped 5 bases and J dropped 8 bases, with 12 bases sitting between them. Looked up from germline, CDR1 is SSHAT and CDR2 is FNYEAQ (reference sequence). The CDR3 has 13 residues. The CDR3 sequence: CASSLGPREKLFF. The CDR3 coding sequence is TGTGCCAGCAGCCTTGGACCCAGGGAAAAACTGTTTTTT.